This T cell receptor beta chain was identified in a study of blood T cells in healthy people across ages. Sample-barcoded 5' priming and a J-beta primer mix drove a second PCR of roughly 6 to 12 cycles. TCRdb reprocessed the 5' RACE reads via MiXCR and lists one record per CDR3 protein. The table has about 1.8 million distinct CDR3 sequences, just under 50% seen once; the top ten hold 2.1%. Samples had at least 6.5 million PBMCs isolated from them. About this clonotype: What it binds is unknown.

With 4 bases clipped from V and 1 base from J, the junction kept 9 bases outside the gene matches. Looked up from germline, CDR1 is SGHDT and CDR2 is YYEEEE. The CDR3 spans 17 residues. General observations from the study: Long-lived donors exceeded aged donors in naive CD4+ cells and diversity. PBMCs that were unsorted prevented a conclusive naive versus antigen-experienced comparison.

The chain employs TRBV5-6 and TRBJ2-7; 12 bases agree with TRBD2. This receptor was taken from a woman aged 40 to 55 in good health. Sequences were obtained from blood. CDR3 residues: CASSRTTSGGESYEQYF. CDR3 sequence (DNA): TGTGCCAGCAGCCGTACGACTAGCGGGGGCGAATCCTACGAGCAGTACTTC.